This T cell receptor beta chain was sequenced during a study of T cells in Graves' hyperthyroidism and ophthalmopathy. The study's findings and limits: A model using 13 V-J features told ophthalmopathy apart from stable hyperthyroidism.

This clonotype has a count of ten or more. Antigen unknown. Amplified TCR beta CDR3 regions derived from RNA transcripts. A first-round RT-PCR of the TCR CDR3 used the HTBI primer set. MiXCR was run by TCRdb on the multiplex PCR reads, yielding one entry per CDR3 protein. Among 600,000 to 850,000 distinct CDR3 sequences listed, roughly 20% were seen once. Deletions cut 4 bases from V and 5 bases from J, with 9 bases between. This CDR3 has 12 residues. The V gene's germline CDR1 is MNHNS and CDR2 SASEGT. Exclusions: uncontrolled infection, other autoimmune disease, pregnancy, lactation. The sequenced sample was blood. The gene calls are TRBV6-1 and TRBJ2-7, with a possible D match to TRBD1 (6 bases). This sequence was found in a woman between 45 and 60 years old with Graves' hyperthyroidism that later progressed to Graves' ophthalmopathy. CDR3 nucleotide sequence: TGTGCCAGCAGTGGGACAGCGAACGAGCAGTACTTC. Encoded protein: CASSGTANEQYF.